The 7 T cell receptor beta chains below were found in one sample sequenced in a study of shared clonotypes between healthy human individuals. Measured with immunoSEQ multiplex PCR; TCRdb has only the in-frame clones, and not every one. Among some 1 million clones listed, more than 65% were seen once. The sample comprised memory CD4+ T cells sorted from blood. As for subset: CD45RA-negative fraction. Every receptor here comes from a man aged 18-30 years in good health.

The V gene is TRBV6-6, the J gene TRBJ1-2; the D gene is possibly TRBD1 (6 bases). Germline V gene data show CDR1 as MNHNY and CDR2 as SVGAGI (reference sequence). The ends were cut back, 6 bases at V and 3 bases at J, with 20 bases in the middle. This CDR3 comprises 16 residues. The CDR3, as DNA: TGTGCCAGCAGACCACAACAGGGTCAATCTTACTATGGCTACACCTTC. Its translation: CASRPQQGQSYYGYTF.

V is TRBV2 and J is TRBJ2-7; 8 positions match TRBD2. Germline-derived CDR1 and CDR2 are SNHLY and FYNNEI. V gave up 7 bases and J gave up 1 base; unmatched junction bases: 6. The CDR3 runs 14 residues. The CDR3 sequence is CASTKSGGSYEQYF. CDR3 DNA: TGTGCCAGCACCAAGTCGGGGGGGTCCTACGAGCAGTACTTC.

V is TRBV6-1 and J is TRBJ2-3, with TRBD1 matching over 7 bases. The junction had 6 bases not matched to a gene; V was cut back by 7 bases and J by 2 bases. The CDR3 contains 14 residues. Germline V gene sequence: CDR1 MNHNS, CDR2 SASEGT. CDR3 protein: CASTPGQPTDTQYF. The DNA of the CDR3 is TGTGCCAGCACCCCGGGACAGCCCACAGATACGCAGTATTTT.

This clone turned up a few times. V and J are TRBV27 and TRBJ2-2, with no clear D. Germline assignment: CDR1 MNHEY and CDR2 SMNVEV (reference sequence). This CDR3 is 13 amino acids long. V dropped 3 bases and J dropped 5 bases, with 7 bases sitting between them. CDR3 amino acids: CASSFRETGELFF. CDR3 coding DNA: TGTGCCAGCAGTTTCAGAGAGACCGGGGAGCTGTTTTTT.

J is TRBJ1-1 and V is TRBV28, with D possibly matching TRBD1 (6 bases). This CDR3 comprises 16 residues. Per germline, CDR1 MDHEN and CDR2 SYDVKM. Trimming took 10 bases from V and 0 from J, leaving 21 bases between them. The CDR3 DNA follows: TGTGCCACCGAGGGGGAACAGGTATTTTTGAACACTGAAGCTTTCTTT. This gives the protein CATEGEQVFLNTEAFF. The full variable domain, rest sourced from reference TRBV28 and TRBJ1-1, is DVKVTQSSRYLVKRTGEKVFLECVQDMDHENMFWYRQDPGLGLRLIYFSYDVKMKEKGDIPEGYSVSREKKERFSLILESASTNQTSMYLCATEGEQVFLNTEAFFGQGTRLTVV.

Turning to this clone: Other DNA sequences in this sample translate to the same CDR3. The chain uses TRBV7-9 and TRBJ2-1, with TRBD1 matching over 10 bases. The length of the CDR3 is 18 residues. V lost 5 bases, J lost 5 bases, and 15 bases stayed unmatched. Germline V gene sequence: CDR1 SEHNR, CDR2 FQNEAQ (reference sequence). DNA of the CDR3: TGTGCCAGCAGCCTAGGACCGCGCCGGGACAGGGGAAACAATGAGCAGTTCTTC. It is translated as CASSLGPRRDRGNNEQFF.

Ten or more counts support this clone. V and J are TRBV4-1 and TRBJ1-5, with D uncertain. Germline V gene lookup returns CDR1 MGHRA and CDR2 YSYEKL. This CDR3 is built from 14 residues. Deletions cut 0 bases from V and 8 bases from J, with 11 bases between. In nucleotides, the CDR3 is TGCGCCAGCAGCCAAGAGGTGGGCGCGAAGCCCCAGCATTTT. Amino acids: CASSQEVGAKPQHF.